The clone carrying this T cell receptor beta chain was detected once. Original processing notes: Amplification with reference gene primers provided the estimates of nucleated cell counts. TCRdb keeps only in-frame clones here, not all; method: immunoSEQ multiplex PCR. V, J and clone size are taken as reported in that table, and D and trimming were inferred from the DNA itself. The profile shows 100,000 or so clones, roughly four fifths of them singletons. This sample is part of a study of blood T cell repertoires in COVID-19. The V and J ends lost 3 bases and 4 bases respectively, with 9 bases between them. This CDR3 is 13 amino acids long.

The chain carries TRBV12-3 or TRBV12-4 and TRBJ1-1; no firm D call. This receptor was obtained from a woman older than 75 with acute or convalescent COVID-19. The sample taken for sequencing was peripheral blood. Here the CDR3 DNA reads TGTGCCAGCAGTTTTCGGGAGGTCACTGAAGCTTTCTTT. It is translated as CASSFREVTEAFF.